This T cell receptor (beta chain) was captured in a study of response to subunit inactivated influenza vaccine. The V and J ends lost 4 bases and 0 bases respectively, with 9 bases between them. This CDR3 comprises 14 residues. TCRdb reanalysed the RT-PCR reads using MiXCR and keeps one entry per CDR3 protein. Of about 700,000 distinct CDR3 sequences detected, 15% to 18% appear once; the ten largest clones hold more than 9%. The sample consisted of PBMCs from blood, taken 12 days after vaccination. V and J are TRBV12-3 or TRBV12-4 and TRBJ2-5; TRBD2 is a possible D gene (5 bases). The clonotype comes from a man aged 45 to 65 who received an inactivated influenza vaccine. CDR3 protein: CASSWETHQETQYF. The CDR3 DNA sequence: TGTGCCAGCAGTTGGGAGACACACCAAGAGACCCAGTACTTC.